This TCR beta chain was sequenced in a study of CD4 and CD8 cells across lung adenocarcinoma regions. The patients had localized lung adenocarcinoma, a non-small cell subtype. In TCRdb, the PCR reads were re-called with MiXCR into one record per CDR3 protein. The table records about 20,000 distinct CDR3 sequences, roughly half of them present only once. Per germline, CDR1 MNHNS and CDR2 SASEGT. V shed 6 bases and J shed 5 bases, with 7 bases lying between them. The CDR3 covers 12 residues. This clonotype was seen only a few times. The chain employs TRBV6-1 and TRBJ1-4, with D hard to call. Sequencing used CD8+ T cells from the center of a lung tumor. This TCR derives from a female donor with lung adenocarcinoma. The CD4 and CD8 labels of this study may be unreliable. CDR3 in amino acids: CASRGQNEKLFF. The CDR3 coding sequence is TGTGCCAGCAGGGGCCAGAATGAAAAACTGTTTTTT.